The following is a TCR beta chain sequence with its context. Germline values: CDR1 SGHVS, CDR2 FQNEAQ. CDR3 size: 15 residues. The V and J ends lost 1 base and 3 bases respectively, with 9 bases between them. Per the original data handling: Reference gene primer amplification in the assay estimated nucleated cell counts. The method was immunoSEQ multiplex PCR; TCRdb's version includes in-frame clones alone and lacks a portion of them. D and trimming were read from the DNA, whereas the V and J calls and clone size are those reported in that table. Of 84,000 or so clones detected, approximately 80% appear once; the ten largest clones hold around 11%. The data originate from a study of blood T cell repertoires in COVID-19. Whole-study context: COVID-19 samples collected from the United States, Italy and Spain covered acute and convalescent phases. PBMCs, B-cell-depleted T cells, or T cells were the source of the cDNA or gDNA that made up the material.

The TCR originated in a woman between 35 and 50 years old with active or convalescent COVID-19. Source material: peripheral blood. The J gene is TRBJ2-2, the V gene TRBV7-8; D is perhaps TRBD2 (6 bases). The CDR3 sequence: CASSLVRGDTGELFF. CDR3 nucleotides: TGTGCCAGCAGCTTAGTGCGGGGAGACACCGGGGAGCTGTTTTTT.